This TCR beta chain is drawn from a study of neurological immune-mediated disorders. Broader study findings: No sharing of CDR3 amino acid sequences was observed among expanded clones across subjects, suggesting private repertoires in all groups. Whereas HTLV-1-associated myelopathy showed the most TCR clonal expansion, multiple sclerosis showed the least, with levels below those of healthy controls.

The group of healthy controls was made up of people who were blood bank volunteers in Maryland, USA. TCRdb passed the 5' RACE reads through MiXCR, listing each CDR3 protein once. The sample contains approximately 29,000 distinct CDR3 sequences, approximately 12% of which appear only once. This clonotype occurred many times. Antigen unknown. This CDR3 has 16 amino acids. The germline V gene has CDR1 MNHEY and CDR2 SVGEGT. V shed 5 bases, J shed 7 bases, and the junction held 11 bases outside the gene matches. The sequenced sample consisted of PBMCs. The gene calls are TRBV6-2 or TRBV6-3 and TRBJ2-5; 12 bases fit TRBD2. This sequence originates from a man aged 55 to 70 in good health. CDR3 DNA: TGTGCCAGCAGTGACGGACTAGCGGGACAGAGTGGGACCCAGTACTTC. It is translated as CASSDGLAGQSGTQYF.